This T cell receptor beta chain was retrieved from a study of preoperative IRX-2 immunotherapy in early breast cancer. Sample treatment: preoperative locoregional IRX-2 cytokine immunotherapy. Samples came from a phase Ib trial of preoperative locoregional IRX-2 cytokine immunotherapy. The CDR3 has 14 residues. In germline, CDR1 is WSHSY, CDR2 SAAADI. V lost 7 bases, J lost 6 bases, and 13 bases lay in between. Measured with immunoSEQ multiplex PCR; TCRdb has only the in-frame clones, and not every one. This table has 20,000 to 30,000 clones, around four fifths appearing once. The TCR was taken from a human donor with breast cancer. The V and J genes are TRBV10-2 and TRBJ1-6; D unresolved. Sequences were derived from lymph node tissue, sampled after IRX-2 immunotherapy. This chain's CDR3 is CASNREPFNSPLHF. In nucleotides, the CDR3 is TGCGCCAGCAATCGGGAGCCTTTTAATTCACCCCTCCACTTT.